This paragraph covers one TCR beta chain sequence. The antigen it recognizes is unknown. The record has no base qualities; no much larger clone is one base away. TCRbeta CDR3 regions were amplified from genomic DNA by means of the immunoSEQ Assay, a bias-controlled multiplex PCR. For the original study's pipeline: The number of nucleated cells in each sample was estimated by amplification of reference gene primers within the assay. Sequence reads were collapsed and filtered to measure the absolute abundance of every unique TCRbeta CDR3 rearrangement. For each sample, productive Simpson clonality was calculated as the square root of Simpson's diversity index across productive rearrangements. This is the immuneACCESS table as TCRdb keeps it, with only in-frame sequences that have V and J called. A part of the clones is gone; compared with another copy, unresolved V genes explain less than half, and the rest is unexplained. V and J calls and clone size are as listed in that table; D and trimming were resolved from the DNA. For this sample the table gives some 220,000 clones, of which about 85% were detected only once. Roughly 2.7% of the sample is held by the ten biggest clonotypes.

This sample was taken from a study of blood T cell repertoires in COVID-19 (TCRdb year 2020). Study-wide context: Collaborator samples came from the United States, Italy and Spain and covered acute and convalescent phases of COVID-19. The material from the prospective study consisted of cDNA or gDNA derived from T cells, B-cell-depleted T cells, or PBMCs. The samples were drawn from the first 160 participants of the ongoing ImmuneRACE study and from under 1,500 subjects provided by 6 global collaborators. Where available, HLA class I and class II types were taken from metadata supplied by the sample provider and were not determined by assay-based typing. The repertoires were made available in a free public database intended to serve as a resource for research on the immune response to SARS-CoV-2. A de-identified subject ID, COVID-19 status, age in years and sex were almost always included in the sample metadata. The dataset comprised deeply sampled blood TCRbeta repertoires from subjects exposed to, actively infected with, or recovered from COVID-19. What the study reported, not specific to this receptor: The quantity of clinical and demographic metadata differed by source and by participant and was supplied without curation.

In the prospective study, participants were 18 to 89 years old, resided in about two dozen geographic areas of the United States, and were enrolled through a virtual design. To assign participants to cohorts, the prospective study relied on clinical history that participants themselves reported in a screening survey and a study questionnaire. For ImmuneRACE Cohort 3, a participant was defined as recovered based on two consecutive negative NP/OP PCR tests, clearance by a healthcare professional, or resolution of symptoms. Mobile phlebotomists in the prospective study collected whole blood, serum and a nasopharyngeal or oropharyngeal swab from every participant. Participants in the prospective study had the option to provide additional blood draws and questionnaires over an approximately 2-month period. Before DNA extraction, prospective study blood samples were shipped either frozen or at room temperature.

The material sequenced was PBMCs or T cells enriched from blood (not recorded which). This sequence originates from a woman in her 30s who had recovered from COVID-19.

Read as DNA, the sequence is TGTGCCAGCCCACAGGGCCTAGGCTACACCTTC. It translates to CASPQGLGYTF. The sequence links TRBV6-5 to TRBJ1-2; TRBD1 is a weak D gene call, 6 bases matching. Looking up the germline V gene yields CDR1 MNHEY and CDR2 SVGAGI. The CDR3 has 11 amino acids, counting the end cysteine and phenylalanine. The CDR3 DNA has 33 bases and is translated from base 1. V is reduced by 8 bases and J by 8 bases, leaving a spacing of 12 bases between them.